This T cell receptor (beta chain) was sequenced in a study of cytomegalovirus exposure and HLA in healthy donors. The V gene lost 5 bases and the J gene lost 0 bases, with 9 bases spanning the gap. The germline V gene has CDR1 SGHTA and CDR2 FQGNSA. This CDR3 comprises 14 residues. PCR used 60 Vbeta primers and 13 Jbeta primers. The table came from immunoSEQ multiplex PCR; TCRdb's copy has only in-frame clones and leaves some out. The sample lists about 64,000 clones; around four fifths were seen once. The sequence derives from a male donor in good health and CMV-seropositive. This chain connects TRBV7-2 to TRBJ2-3, with D possibly matching TRBD1 (7 bases). Sequencing was done on a sample of PBMCs. The chain's CDR3 is CASSPGGSTDTQYF. The CDR3 DNA sequence: TGTGCCAGCAGCCCAGGGGGGAGCACAGATACGCAGTATTTT.